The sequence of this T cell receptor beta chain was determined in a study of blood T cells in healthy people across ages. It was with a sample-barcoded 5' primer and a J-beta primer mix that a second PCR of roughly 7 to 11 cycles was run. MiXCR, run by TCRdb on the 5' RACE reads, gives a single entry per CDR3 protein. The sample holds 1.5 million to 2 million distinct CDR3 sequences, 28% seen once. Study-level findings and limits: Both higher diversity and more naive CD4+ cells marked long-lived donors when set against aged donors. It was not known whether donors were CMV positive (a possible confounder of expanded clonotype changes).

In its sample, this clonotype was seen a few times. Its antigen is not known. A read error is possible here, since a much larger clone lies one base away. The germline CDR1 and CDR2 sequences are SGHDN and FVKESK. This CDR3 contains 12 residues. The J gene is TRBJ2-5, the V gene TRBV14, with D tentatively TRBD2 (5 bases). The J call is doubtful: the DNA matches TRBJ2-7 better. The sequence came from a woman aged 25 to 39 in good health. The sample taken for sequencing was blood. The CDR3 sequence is CASSHRGNEQYF. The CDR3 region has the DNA TGTGCCAGCAGCCACCGAGGGAACGAGCAGTACTTC.